The entry below describes one T cell receptor beta chain. This entry belongs to a study of blood T cell repertoires in COVID-19. Study-wide context: Each recovered donor of Cohort 3 presented with two negative PCRs, clearance, or symptom resolution. Samples taken during acute and convalescent COVID-19 were collected in the United States, Italy and Spain. T cells, B-cell-depleted T cells, or PBMCs supplied cDNA or gDNA.

Methods used by the authors: Cell counts per sample came from amplifying reference gene primers. TCRdb's copy holds only in-frame clones and misses some; the assay was immunoSEQ multiplex PCR. V and J calls and clone size are as listed in that table; D and trimming were resolved from the DNA. This table holds over 200,000 clones, 86% found once. The CDR3 extends over 12 amino acids. CDR1 SQVTM and CDR2 ANQGSEA come from the germline V gene. Losses at the gene ends were 6 bases for V and 1 base for J; bases not matched to a gene: 2. The chain joins TRBV29-1 to TRBJ1-1; 7 positions agree with TRBD1. Sequenced input: PBMCs or T cells enriched from blood (not recorded which). This TCR came from a woman aged 45-65 years in a cohort exposed to, infected with or recovered from COVID-19 (not recorded which). CDR3: CSVTGANTEAFF. The CDR3 bases are TGCAGCGTAACAGGGGCGAACACTGAAGCTTTCTTT.